The 11 T cell receptor beta chains below were found in one sample sequenced in a study of naive and memory T cell subsets. Study-level points and caveats: A few larger clonotypes appeared in naive repertoires, especially CD8, possibly memory cells re-expressing CD45RA.

An equimolar mix of two oligonucleotides served as the beta constant-region primer for TRBC1 and TRBC2. The ligated cDNA underwent four PCR rounds using SP2 and nested alpha and beta constant-region primers. TCRdb processed the UMI-ligation and nested PCR reads anew with MiXCR; each CDR3 protein has one entry. The table lists 90,000 to 120,000 distinct CDR3 sequences, approximately 15% of them singletons, with 2.8% in the top ten. No cognate antigen is known for these TCRs. Sequenced material: naive CD8+ T cells from blood. These receptors all stem from a human donor in good health.

In its sample, this clonotype was seen many times. This chain connects TRBV6-5 to TRBJ2-7; D is uncertain. Germline lookup yields CDR1 MNHEY and CDR2 SVGAGI. V was clipped by 0 bases and J by 4 bases, with 16 bases between them. The CDR3 runs 16 residues. The CDR3 DNA follows: TGTGCCAGCAGTTACTCGACAAGCGAAAAAGGGTACGAGCAGTACTTC. Its translation: CASSYSTSEKGYEQYF.

This clonotype was recorded many times. This rearrangement joins TRBV4-1 to TRBJ2-3, with a tentative D call TRBD2 (6 bases). V was trimmed by 0 bases and J by 0 bases, leaving 13 bases between them. Germline V gives CDR1 MGHRA, CDR2 YSYEKL. CDR3 length equals 17 residues. The CDR3 DNA reads as TGCGCCAGCAGCCAAGACGGGAGCGTTGTTAGCACAGATACGCAGTATTTT. Translating it yields CASSQDGSVVSTDTQYF.

The chain links TRBV27 to TRBJ2-7; D may be TRBD2 (5 bases). The V end lost 6 bases, the J end lost 5 bases, and 8 bases lay between the germline ends. Germline assignment: CDR1 MNHEY and CDR2 SMNVEV (reference sequence). This CDR3 has 11 amino acids. CDR3 bases: TGTGCCAGCAGGCTGGGAGACGAGCAGTACTTC. It encodes CASRLGDEQYF.

This clonotype was detected a few times. The chain combines TRBV14 with TRBJ2-1; possibly TRBD1 or TRBD2 for D (6 bases each). In germline, CDR1 is SGHDN, CDR2 FVKESK. Between the trimmed V and J ends, which lost 1 base and 8 bases, there was a span of 9 bases. The CDR3 loop spans 13 amino acids. Written as DNA, the CDR3 is TGTGCCAGCAGCCAAGTTGGGGGGCATGAGCAGTTCTTC. This gives the protein CASSQVGGHEQFF.

There are many counts of this clonotype. The V gene is TRBV5-4, the J gene TRBJ2-1, with 9 bases fitting TRBD2. This CDR3 has 13 amino acids. Germline values: CDR1 SGHNT, CDR2 YYREEE (reference sequence). Trimming cost V 4 bases and J 14 bases; bases outside gene matches: 10. The CDR3 DNA is TGTGCCAGCAGCCCGAGACTAGCGGACCTTGAGTTCTTC. Amino acid sequence: CASSPRLADLEFF.

This clonotype showed up just a few times. The V and J genes are TRBV14 and TRBJ2-5; D is unresolved. Germline CDR1 and CDR2: SGHDN and FVKESK. This CDR3 has 12 residues. V lost 5 bases and J 3 bases, leaving 7 bases between the germline ends. In DNA, the CDR3 is TGTGCCAGCAGCTCAAACGAAGAGACCCAGTACTTC. The encoded protein is CASSSNEETQYF.

This clonotype has ten or more counts. The rearrangement uses TRBV10-3 and TRBJ2-7; D is unclear. CDR1 and CDR2 (germline): ENHRY, SYGVKD. The CDR3 sequence is 11 residues long. The V and J ends lost 0 bases and 5 bases respectively, with 2 bases between them. The CDR3 loop reads CAISESDEQYF. CDR3 nucleotides: TGTGCCATCAGTGAGTCGGACGAGCAGTACTTC.

This clonotype was observed a handful of times. The rearrangement links TRBV29-1 to TRBJ2-1, with a possible D match to TRBD2 (6 bases). Germline V lookup: CDR1 SQVTM, CDR2 ANQGSEA. The length of the CDR3 is 10 residues. V was pared by 8 bases and J by 10 bases, with 12 bases between. The CDR3 bases are TGCAGCCTAACCCGGGGGGAGCAGTTCTTC. It is translated as CSLTRGEQFF.

The V gene is TRBV4-2, the J gene TRBJ1-4; no reliable D call. The CDR3 is 16 amino acids. V was clipped by 5 bases and J by 4 bases, with 17 bases between them. Germline lookup yields CDR1 LGHNA and CDR2 YNFKEQ. The DNA of the CDR3 is TGTGCCAGCAGCGCACCAACTGGTCTTGGTAATGAAAAACTGTTTTTT. Encoded protein: CASSAPTGLGNEKLFF.

The chain combines TRBV28 with TRBJ2-7; TRBD2 matches at 11 bases. This CDR3 has 17 amino acids. V gave up 2 bases and J gave up 1 base; unmatched junction bases: 7. Germline loops: CDR1 MDHEN, CDR2 SYDVKM. In DNA form, the CDR3 reads TGTGCCAGCAGTTTAGTGACTAGCGGGGAACGTTCCTACGAGCAGTACTTC. This sequence encodes CASSLVTSGERSYEQYF.

In this sample, this clonotype turned up a few times. This rearrangement joins TRBV7-9 to TRBJ2-7; no clear D gene. The length of the CDR3 is 12 residues. V dropped 2 bases and J dropped 5 bases, with 7 bases sitting between them. Germline V gene data show CDR1 as SEHNR and CDR2 as FQNEAQ (reference sequence). DNA for the CDR3: TGTGCCAGCAGCTTAAGGAGCCACGAGCAGTACTTC. This codes for CASSLRSHEQYF.